Following are 10 T cell receptor beta chains from one sample sequenced in a study of regulatory T cells in long-lasting Graves disease (dated by TCRdb to the early 2020s). The meaning of the sample's time point label: newly diagnosed GD, antithyroid drugs for less than 3 months. For both TCR sequencing and RNA sequencing, RNA was extracted from PBMCs using TRIzol. The library was built by means of multiplex PCR. The data were produced on an Illumina HiSeq 4000. To build TCR beta libraries, CDR3 regions were amplified by Arm-PCR using iRepertoire HTBI primers. The raw public data were reprocessed by TCRdb itself: fastp quality trimming at Q25, MiXCR clonotype calling, in-frame beta chains only. All rows with the same CDR3 protein become a single entry with the most common DNA and genes. The sample data list about 620,000 distinct CDR3 sequences, and around 15% of these were observed just once. The ten top clones hold 15% to 20% of the sample.

This same sample was also taken into another study, of T cells in Graves' hyperthyroidism and ophthalmopathy.

This sample comprised peripheral blood mononuclear cells (PBMCs), obtained at new diagnosis, from a patient treated with antithyroid drugs. These receptors came from a woman in her twenties or thirties with Graves disease. Donor details come from another sample of the same person, matched by shared clones.

This clonotype has a count of ten or more. The rearrangement links TRBV6-1 to TRBJ1-1; D not certain. From germline, CDR1 is MNHNS and CDR2 SASEGT. The length of the CDR3 is 11 residues. Trimming pared 6 bases from V and 8 bases from J, leaving 10 bases between. CDR3: CASRVRMEAFF. The CDR3 DNA sequence: TGTGCCAGCAGAGTTAGGATGGAAGCTTTCTTT.

This clonotype came up once. V usage is TRBV20-1 and J usage is TRBJ2-7, with TRBD2 as a possible D gene (7 bases). The V end lost 7 bases, the J end lost 4 bases, and 14 bases lay between the germline ends. The CDR3 contains 12 residues. In germline, CDR1 is DFQATT, CDR2 SNEGSKA (reference sequence). The CDR3 sequence: CSGLGRGYEQYF. For the CDR3, the DNA is TGCAGTGGATTGGGGAGGGGGTACGAGCAGTACTTC.

This clonotype has ten or more counts. The V gene is TRBV12-3 or TRBV12-4, the J gene TRBJ1-4, with D perhaps matching TRBD1 (5 bases). The CDR3 is 16 residues long. Trimming cost V 5 bases and J 1 base, with 14 bases left between them. In DNA, the CDR3 is TGTGCCAGCAGTCCCGGGGGGGAGCGAACTAATGAAAAACTGTTTTTT. Translated, it gives CASSPGGERTNEKLFF.

This clonotype appeared a single time. Mismatch with germline at one junction end may stem from a read error. The rearrangement joins TRBV6-2 or TRBV6-3 to TRBJ2-2, with 10 bases that match TRBD2. CDR1 and CDR2 (germline): MNHEY, SVGEGT. CDR3 length equals 16 residues. The CDR3 is CASRRAGGPGTRELFF. In nucleotides, the CDR3 is TGTGCCAGCAGACGAGCGGGAGGGCCCGGCACCCGGGAGCTGTTTTTT.

This clonotype was found many times. The rearrangement links TRBV30 to TRBJ1-2; D unresolved. Germline CDR1 GTSNPN, CDR2 SVGIG (reference sequence). The CDR3 is 11 amino acids. Trimming removed 7 bases from V and 4 bases from J, with 10 bases in between. The CDR3 nucleotides read TGTGCCTCTGGAGGAGCCTATGGCTACACCTTC. Translation gives CASGGAYGYTF.

V gene TRBV19 combines with J gene TRBJ1-5; 8 nucleotides agree with TRBD1. This CDR3 comprises 18 residues. V lost 3 bases, J lost 4 bases, and 14 bases stayed unmatched. Germline CDR1 and CDR2: LNHDA and SQIVND (reference sequence). The DNA for the CDR3 is TGTGCCAGTAGTATCAGGCGGGATTGGGACAGGACTAATCAGCCCCAGCATTTT. Translation: CASSIRRDWDRTNQPQHF.

This clonotype was detected many times. This chain uses TRBV27 with TRBJ1-2, with D unresolved. The CDR3 has 16 amino acids. V was clipped by 5 bases and J by 5 bases, with 21 bases between them. Per germline, CDR1 MNHEY and CDR2 SMNVEV (reference sequence). The CDR3 loop reads CASSTLALPGGYGYTF. CDR3 sequence (DNA): TGTGCCAGCAGTACCCTCGCCTTACCAGGAGGGTATGGCTACACCTTC.

The rearrangement joins TRBV5-6 to TRBJ2-3; 7 nucleotides agree with TRBD1. The junction had 7 bases not matched to a gene; V was cut back by 4 bases and J by 5 bases. Germline V CDR1 and CDR2: SGHDT, YYEEEE. This CDR3 comprises 14 residues. The CDR3, as DNA: TGTGCCAGCAGCCGCAGGGGGAATGAAGATACGCAGTATTTT. Protein product: CASSRRGNEDTQYF.

This clonotype has at least ten counts. The chain employs TRBV28 and TRBJ1-6, with TRBD1 as a possible D gene (6 bases). Germline CDR1 MDHEN, CDR2 SYDVKM. The V end lost 6 bases, the J end lost 7 bases, and 13 bases lay between the germline ends. The CDR3 extends over 14 amino acids. For the CDR3, the DNA is TGTGCCAGCAGAACAGGACAGACAAATTCACCCCTCCACTTT. The encoded protein is CASRTGQTNSPLHF.

This clonotype occurred many times. This rearrangement joins TRBV7-2 to TRBJ2-3; 8 bases match TRBD2. Germline values: CDR1 SGHTA, CDR2 FQGNSA. CDR3 length equals 15 residues. Trimming removed 5 bases from V and 1 base from J; junction bases left unmatched: 5. The CDR3 region is CASSKGLEGTDTQYF. For the CDR3, the DNA is TGTGCCAGCAGCAAGGGACTAGAGGGCACAGATACGCAGTATTTT.